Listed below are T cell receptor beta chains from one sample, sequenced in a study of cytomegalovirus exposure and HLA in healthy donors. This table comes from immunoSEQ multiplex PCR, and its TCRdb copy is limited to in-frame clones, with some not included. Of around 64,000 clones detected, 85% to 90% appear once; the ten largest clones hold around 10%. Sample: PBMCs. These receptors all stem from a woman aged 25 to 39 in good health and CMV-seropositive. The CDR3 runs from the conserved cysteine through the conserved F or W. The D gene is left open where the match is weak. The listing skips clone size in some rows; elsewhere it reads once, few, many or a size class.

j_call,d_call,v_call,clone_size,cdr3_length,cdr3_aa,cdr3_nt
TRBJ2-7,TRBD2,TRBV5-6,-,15,CASSGAPSGRYEQYF,TGTGCCAGCAGCGGGGCTCCTAGCGGGAGGTACGAGCAGTACTTC
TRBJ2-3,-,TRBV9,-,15,CASSGTPLPTDTQYF,TGTGCCAGCAGCGGGACTCCTCTTCCCACAGATACGCAGTATTTT
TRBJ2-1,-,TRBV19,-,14,CASTQGDFYNEQFF,TGTGCCAGTACCCAGGGGGACTTTTACAATGAGCAGTTCTTC
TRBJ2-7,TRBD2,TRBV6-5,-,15,CASSPPLAGSYEQYF,TGTGCCAGCAGTCCGCCCCTAGCGGGATCATACGAGCAGTACTTC
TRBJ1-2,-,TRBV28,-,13,CASSPGRSYGYTF,TGTGCCAGCAGTCCAGGGCGGAGCTATGGCTACACCTTC
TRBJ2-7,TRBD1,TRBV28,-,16,CASSLSGQGRRYEQYF,TGTGCCAGCAGTTTATCAGGACAGGGCAGAAGATACGAGCAGTACTTC
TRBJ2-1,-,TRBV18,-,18,CASSPDTELLRSYNEQFF,TGTGCCAGCTCACCTGACACCGAACTTTTAAGGTCCTACAATGAGCAGTTCTTC
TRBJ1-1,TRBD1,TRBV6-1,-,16,CASSVHTSDRGSEAFF,TGTGCCAGCAGTGTTCACACCTCGGACAGGGGATCTGAAGCTTTCTTT
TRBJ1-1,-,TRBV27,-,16,CASSKSGVGKGTEAFF,TGTGCCAGCAGTAAATCAGGGGTAGGGAAGGGTACTGAAGCTTTCTTT
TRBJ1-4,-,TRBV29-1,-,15,CSATKRGRGTEKLFF,TGCAGCGCTACAAAGAGGGGAAGGGGGACGGAAAAACTGTTTTTT
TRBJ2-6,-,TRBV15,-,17,CATTLEPPFSGANVLTF,TGTGCCACCACCCTAGAGCCCCCATTCTCTGGGGCCAACGTCCTGACTTTC
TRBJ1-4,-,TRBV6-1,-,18,CASSDCPSLLVDNEKLFF,TGTGCCAGCAGTGACTGTCCAAGTCTCCTAGTCGACAATGAAAAACTGTTTTTT
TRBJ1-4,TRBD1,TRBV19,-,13,CASNPGGIEKLFF,TGTGCCAGTAACCCAGGGGGTATTGAAAAACTGTTTTTT
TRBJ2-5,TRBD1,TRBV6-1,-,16,CASSEVRTGGGETQYF,TGTGCCAGCAGTGAAGTAAGGACAGGGGGAGGAGAGACCCAGTACTTC
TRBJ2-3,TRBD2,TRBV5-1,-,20,CASSLERTSGSPRRTDTQYF,TGCGCCAGCAGCTTGGAGAGGACTAGCGGGAGTCCACGCCGCACAGATACGCAGTATTTT
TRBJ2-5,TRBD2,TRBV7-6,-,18,CASSSGLAGGPIAETQYF,TGTGCCAGCAGTTCGGGACTAGCGGGAGGGCCTATAGCGGAGACCCAGTACTTC
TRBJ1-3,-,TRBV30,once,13,CAWRGLSGNTIYF,TGTGCCTGGAGAGGACTATCGGGAAACACCATATATTTT
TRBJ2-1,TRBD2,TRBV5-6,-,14,CASSWELAGVEEFF,TGTGCCAGCAGCTGGGAACTAGCGGGAGTAGAGGAGTTCTTC
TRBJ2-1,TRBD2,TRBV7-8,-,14,CASKAGGPFNEQFF,TGTGCCAGCAAGGCGGGAGGGCCTTTCAATGAGCAGTTCTTC
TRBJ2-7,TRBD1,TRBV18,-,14,CASSQNRGKYEQYF,TGTGCCAGCTCCCAGAACAGGGGGAAATACGAGCAGTACTTC
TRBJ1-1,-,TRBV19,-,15,CASSGRIRQNTEAFF,TGTGCCAGTAGTGGGAGGATTCGACAGAACACTGAAGCTTTCTTT
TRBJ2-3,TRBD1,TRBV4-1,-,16,CASSLRLTGNTDTQYF,TGCGCCAGCAGCTTAAGACTGACAGGGAACACAGATACGCAGTATTTT
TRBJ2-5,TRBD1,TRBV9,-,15,CASSARTGSQETQYF,TGTGCCAGCAGCGCCCGGACAGGGAGTCAAGAGACCCAGTACTTC
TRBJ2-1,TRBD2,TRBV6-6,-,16,CASSYPRGGRGNEQFF,TGTGCCAGCAGTTACCCTCGGGGGGGAAGGGGCAATGAGCAGTTCTTC
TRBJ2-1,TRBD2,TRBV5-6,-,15,CASSLVGRANNEQFF,TGTGCCAGCAGCTTGGTCGGGAGGGCCAACAATGAGCAGTTCTTC
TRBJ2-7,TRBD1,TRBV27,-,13,CASRGTGNYEQYF,TGTGCCAGCAGAGGGACAGGAAACTACGAGCAGTACTTC
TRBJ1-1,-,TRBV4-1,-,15,CASSQATFRGTEAFF,TGCGCCAGCAGCCAAGCGACCTTTAGGGGGACTGAAGCTTTCTTT
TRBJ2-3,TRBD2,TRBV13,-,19,CASSPGTSGRESTTDTQYF,TGTGCCAGCAGCCCCGGGACTAGCGGGAGAGAGAGCACGACAGATACGCAGTATTTT
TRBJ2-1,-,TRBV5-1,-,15,CASSAASPFYNEQFF,TGCGCCAGCAGCGCTGCTAGTCCCTTTTACAATGAGCAGTTCTTC
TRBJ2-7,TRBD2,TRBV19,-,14,CASSSSGRSYEQCF,TGTGCCAGTAGTTCTAGCGGGAGGTCGTACGAGCAGTGCTTC
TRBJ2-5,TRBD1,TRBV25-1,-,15,CASSENGGQQETQYF,TGTGCCAGCAGTGAGAATGGGGGACAGCAAGAGACCCAGTACTTC
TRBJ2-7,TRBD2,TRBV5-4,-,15,CASSLRREVSYEQYF,TGTGCCAGCAGCTTAAGGCGGGAGGTCTCCTACGAGCAGTACTTC